This is a list of T cell receptor beta chains from one sample in a study of blood T cell repertoires in COVID-19. The table came from immunoSEQ multiplex PCR; TCRdb's copy has only in-frame clones and leaves some out. This sample has 300,000 to 350,000 clones; approximately 89% occur once, and the top ten carry less than 6.5%. What was sequenced was PBMCs or T cells enriched from blood (not recorded which). The receptors originated from a man younger than 45 who had recovered from COVID-19. The CDR3 runs from the conserved cysteine through the conserved F or W.

v_gene: TRBV6-4
j_gene: TRBJ2-7
CDR3aa: CASSDERLYQGSYEQYF

v_gene: TRBV5-1
j_gene: TRBJ1-6
CDR3aa: CASSSGGSSPISPLHF

v_gene: TRBV3-1/TRBV3-2
j_gene: TRBJ1-5
CDR3aa: CASRGGNNQPQHF

v_gene: TRBV19
j_gene: TRBJ1-5
CDR3aa: CASGDRPLLGDQPQHF

v_gene: TRBV6-2/TRBV6-3
j_gene: TRBJ2-3
CDR3aa: CASSEGQGPDTQYF

v_gene: TRBV2
j_gene: TRBJ2-3
CDR3aa: CASRTGTRTDTQYF

v_gene: TRBV11-1
j_gene: TRBJ1-1
CDR3aa: CASSSWTELYTEAFF

v_gene: TRBV6-1
j_gene: TRBJ1-2
CDR3aa: CASSASRDRGLITYGYTF

v_gene: TRBV5-5
j_gene: TRBJ2-2
CDR3aa: CASSFYPSGTGGPGELFF

v_gene: TRBV28
j_gene: TRBJ1-5
CDR3aa: CASSFGSGGRSNQPQHF

v_gene: TRBV5-1
j_gene: TRBJ2-1
CDR3aa: CASSQDPSGGSYNEQFF

v_gene: TRBV5-6
j_gene: TRBJ1-1
CDR3aa: CASSLEGWTFYGNTEAFF

v_gene: TRBV20-1
j_gene: TRBJ2-7
CDR3aa: CSASMVEDLTYEQYF

v_gene: TRBV19
j_gene: TRBJ2-4
CDR3aa: CASSTPSSTGTSAKNIQYF

v_gene: TRBV2
j_gene: TRBJ2-1
CDR3aa: CASSETGGVNSEQFF

v_gene: TRBV27
j_gene: TRBJ1-6
CDR3aa: CASRAWGESSPLHF

v_gene: TRBV7-8
j_gene: TRBJ2-6
CDR3aa: CASSLYAARGSSGANVLTF

v_gene: TRBV3-1/TRBV3-2
j_gene: TRBJ1-5
CDR3aa: CASSQGWQNSNQPQHF

v_gene: TRBV5-6
j_gene: TRBJ1-3
CDR3aa: CASSDLTLAGGSGNTIYF

v_gene: TRBV9
j_gene: TRBJ1-2
CDR3aa: CASSVDRANYGYTF

v_gene: TRBV4-1
j_gene: TRBJ1-1
CDR3aa: CASSQVTDHYTGANTEAFF

v_gene: TRBV27
j_gene: TRBJ2-5
CDR3aa: CASSFADGRGETQYF

v_gene: TRBV28
j_gene: TRBJ2-5
CDR3aa: CASSKTGLAETQYF

v_gene: TRBV6-2/TRBV6-3
j_gene: TRBJ1-3
CDR3aa: CASSYSDRAMNTIYF

v_gene: TRBV20-1
j_gene: TRBJ2-1
CDR3aa: CSALANEQFF

v_gene: TRBV28
j_gene: TRBJ2-5
CDR3aa: CASQRGGAGAETQYF

v_gene: TRBV5-4
j_gene: TRBJ2-1
CDR3aa: CASSLYGANEQFF

v_gene: TRBV7-2
j_gene: TRBJ1-6
CDR3aa: CAGGGPYNSPLHF

v_gene: TRBV19
j_gene: TRBJ2-2
CDR3aa: CAIAGVDTGELFF

v_gene: TRBV28
j_gene: TRBJ1-5
CDR3aa: CASSSLRQWPQPQHF

v_gene: TRBV7-8
j_gene: TRBJ1-6
CDR3aa: CASSLKQGHSPLHF